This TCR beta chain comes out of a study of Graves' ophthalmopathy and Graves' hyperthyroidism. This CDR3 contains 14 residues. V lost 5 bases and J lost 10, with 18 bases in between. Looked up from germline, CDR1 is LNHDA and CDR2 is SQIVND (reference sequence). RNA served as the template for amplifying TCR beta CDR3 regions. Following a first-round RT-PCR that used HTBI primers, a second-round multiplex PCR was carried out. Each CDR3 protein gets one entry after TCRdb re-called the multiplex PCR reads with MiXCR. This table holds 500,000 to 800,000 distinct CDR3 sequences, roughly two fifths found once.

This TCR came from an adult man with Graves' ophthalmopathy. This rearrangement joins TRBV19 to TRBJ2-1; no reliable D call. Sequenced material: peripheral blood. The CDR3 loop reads CASSPNGPSGEQFF. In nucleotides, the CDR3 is TGTGCCAGTAGTCCCAACGGGCCAAGTGGGGAGCAGTTCTTC.